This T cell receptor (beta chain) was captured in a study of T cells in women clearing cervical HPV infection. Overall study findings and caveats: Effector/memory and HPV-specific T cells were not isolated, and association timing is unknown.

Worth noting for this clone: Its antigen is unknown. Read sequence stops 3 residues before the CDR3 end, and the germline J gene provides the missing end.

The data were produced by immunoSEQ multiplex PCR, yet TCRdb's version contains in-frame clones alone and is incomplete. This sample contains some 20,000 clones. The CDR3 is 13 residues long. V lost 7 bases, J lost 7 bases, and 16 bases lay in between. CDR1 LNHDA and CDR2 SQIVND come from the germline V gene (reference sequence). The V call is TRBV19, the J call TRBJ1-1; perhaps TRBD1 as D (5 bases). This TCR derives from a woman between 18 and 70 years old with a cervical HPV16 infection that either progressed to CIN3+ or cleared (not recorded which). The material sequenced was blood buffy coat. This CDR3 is CASTPRGWNEAFF. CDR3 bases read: TGTGCCAGTACCCCAAGGGGTTGGAATGAA.